The source of this TCR beta chain is a study of breast tumors, draining lymph nodes, adjacent tissues. Germline V gene data show CDR1 as SNHLY and CDR2 as FYNNEI. CDR3 length: 18 residues. V gave up 10 bases and J gave up 2 bases; unmatched junction bases: 23. TCRdb fed the multiplex PCR reads into MiXCR, producing one record per CDR3 protein. The sample contains about 140,000 distinct CDR3 sequences, about 30% of which appear only once. The lymph nodes were axillary draining lymph nodes from breast cancer patients. The sequenced sample was axillary lymph node tissue. This TCR derives from a female donor with breast cancer. Some clones in this sample may be carry-over from other donors' samples. The chain links TRBV2 to TRBJ2-7; 7 bases are shared with TRBD2. CDR3 protein: CATLAKGRGWDYPYEQYF. The CDR3 region has the DNA TGTGCCACCCTGGCAAAGGGTAGGGGCTGGGACTACCCCTACGAGCAGTACTTC.